Shown below are 25 T cell receptor beta chains from a single sample sequenced in a study of post-analysis software for immune sequencing data. Study results and limitations: Included in a set of roughly five TRBV segments more frequent in patients than controls were TRBV5-6, TRBV5-1 and TRBV20-1.

Each TCR beta cDNA library carried unique molecular identifiers. TCRdb used MiXCR to reprocess the PCR reads, holding one entry per CDR3 protein. The sample has roughly 870,000 distinct CDR3 sequences; approximately 53% are singletons. The antigens for these receptors are not known. The specimen sequenced was blood. The receptors come from a girl aged 5-17 years with multiple sclerosis.

The V call is TRBV12-5, the J call TRBJ2-3; 8 positions match TRBD1. The CDR3 has 15 residues. The germline V gene has CDR1 LGHNT and CDR2 FRNRAP. The ends lost 5 bases at V and 3 bases at J; junction bases unmatched: 7. The chain's CDR3 is CASGPGQAGTDTQYF. As DNA, the CDR3 is TGTGCTAGTGGTCCGGGACAGGCAGGTACAGATACGCAGTATTTT.

In this sample, this clonotype turned up a few times. The J gene is TRBJ1-1, the V gene TRBV20-1; possibly TRBD1 for D (5 bases). The germline V gene has CDR1 DFQATT and CDR2 SNEGSKA (reference sequence). The V and J ends lost 5 bases and 0 bases respectively, with 16 bases between them. The CDR3 spans 15 residues. The CDR3 bases are TGCAGTGCTCCCGTGCGGGGGGGAATGAACACTGAAGCTTTCTTT. Encoded protein: CSAPVRGGMNTEAFF.

CDR3 nucleotides: TGCAGTGCTCTCAAGGCTAGCGGTGCCGGGGAGACCCAGTACTTC. Its translation: CSALKASGAGETQYF. The J gene is TRBJ2-5, the V gene TRBV20-1, with TRBD2 matching over 7 bases. J gave up 5 bases and V 5 bases, and 14 bases lay outside the gene matches. The CDR3 is made up of 15 amino acids. CDR1 is DFQATT and CDR2 is SNEGSKA in the germline V gene (reference sequence).

The genes are TRBV5-1 and TRBJ2-5; D is uncertain. CDR3 length equals 11 residues. V lost 3 bases to trimming and J lost 11 bases, with 11 bases between them. In germline, CDR1 is SGHRS, CDR2 YFSETQ. The CDR3 DNA reads TGCGCCAGCAGCTGGTACAATGAGCAGTACTTC. This translates into CASSWYNEQYF.

This clonotype occurred once. J is TRBJ1-2 and V is TRBV5-1; the match to TRBD1 covers 12 bases. The CDR3 is 16 amino acids. In germline, CDR1 is SGHRS, CDR2 YFSETQ. V was clipped by 0 bases and J by 4 bases; unmatched bases: 4. The CDR3 loop is CASSLAGGQGAYGYTF. In DNA form, the CDR3 reads TGCGCCAGCAGCTTGGCCGGGGGACAGGGGGCCTATGGCTACACCTTC.

Only a few counts were recorded for this clonotype. The chain combines TRBV19 with TRBJ2-3; TRBD2 agrees at 9 bases. The ends lost 5 bases at V and 0 bases at J; junction bases unmatched: 3. The germline CDR1 and CDR2 sequences are LNHDA and SQIVND (reference sequence). The CDR3 covers 15 residues. CDR3 sequence reads: CASSQTSGSTDTQYF. DNA of the CDR3: TGTGCCAGTAGTCAAACTAGCGGGAGCACAGATACGCAGTATTTT.

The chain employs TRBV7-2 and TRBJ2-1; 7 bases match TRBD2. Per germline, CDR1 SGHTA and CDR2 FQGNSA. CDR3 size: 16 residues. V gave up 4 bases and J gave up 8 bases; unmatched junction bases: 14. The CDR3 DNA reads TGTGCCAGCAGCTCGATTAGCGGGCCACTTATGCATGAGCAGTTCTTC. Protein product: CASSSISGPLMHEQFF.

The rearrangement uses TRBV6-6 and TRBJ2-4; either TRBD1 or TRBD2 may fit D (7 bases each). Trimming took off 8 bases at V and 9 bases at J, with 17 bases between the two ends. The CDR3 runs to 13 residues. Germline CDR1 reads MNHNY; CDR2 reads SVGAGI (reference sequence). The CDR3 here is CASLLSGTAIQYF. In DNA, the CDR3 is TGTGCCAGCTTACTCAGCGGGACAGCCATTCAGTACTTC.

The chain combines TRBV29-1 with TRBJ2-5; no reliable D call. From germline, CDR1 is SQVTM and CDR2 ANQGSEA. V was clipped by 7 bases and J by 4 bases, with 13 bases between them. This CDR3 is built from 12 residues. As DNA, the CDR3 is TGCAGCGCCAAGACTGGGCCAGAGACCCAGTACTTC. Translated, it gives CSAKTGPETQYF.

The gene calls are TRBV3-1 and TRBJ2-1, with D possibly being TRBD2 (7 bases). Germline V lookup: CDR1 LGHDT, CDR2 YNNKEL (reference sequence). Trimming cost V 2 bases and J 11 bases, with 22 bases left between them. The length of the CDR3 is 16 residues. Written as DNA, the CDR3 is TGTGCCAGCAGCCAAAAACCGGGGGGCCCTGGGAGTAAGCAGTTCTTC. It yields the protein CASSQKPGGPGSKQFF.

In this sample, this clonotype turned up a few times. CDR3 amino acids: CASSTGVAGGHETQYF. The DNA for the CDR3 is TGTGCCAGCAGTACCGGGGTAGCGGGGGGCCACGAGACCCAGTACTTC. The V gene is TRBV6-1, the J gene TRBJ2-5; 10 bases fit TRBD2. V shed 5 bases, J shed 5 bases, and the junction held 11 bases outside the gene matches. The CDR3 runs to 16 residues. From germline, CDR1 is MNHNS and CDR2 SASEGT.

The CDR3: CASSQVLGRAGTGGHEQYF. The CDR3, as DNA: TGCGCCAGCAGCCAAGTACTCGGAAGGGCCGGGACAGGGGGCCACGAGCAGTACTTC. The V and J genes are TRBV4-1 and TRBJ2-5; TRBD1 matches at 12 bases. The last part of the DNA fits TRBJ2-7 better; the J call may be wrong. This CDR3 contains 19 residues. The germline gives CDR1 MGHRA, CDR2 YSYEKL.

V is TRBV12-3 or TRBV12-4 and J is TRBJ2-1, with TRBD1 identical over 12 bases. Germline trimming cut 8 bases from V and 8 bases from J; bases unmatched to any gene: 4. This CDR3 spans 13 amino acids. CDR3 DNA sequence: TGTGCCAGCGGGACAGGGGGCATGGATGAGCAGTTCTTC. It specifies CASGTGGMDEQFF.

The chain employs TRBV9 and TRBJ2-7; D assignment may be TRBD1 or TRBD2 (5 bases each). The CDR3 extends over 14 amino acids. V shed 0 bases and J shed 3 bases, with 10 bases lying between them. The germline V gene has CDR1 SGDLS and CDR2 YYNGEE. The CDR3 nucleotides read TGTGCCAGCAGCGTAGGGGACCAAATCTACGAGCAGTACTTC. This gives the protein CASSVGDQIYEQYF.

This rearrangement joins TRBV9 to TRBJ2-7; weak D call: TRBD2 (7 bases). The CDR3 covers 15 residues. V lost 0 bases and J 2 bases, leaving 12 bases between the germline ends. Germline values: CDR1 SGDLS, CDR2 YYNGEE. The CDR3 DNA is TGTGCCAGCAGCGTAGAGGGGGGGTTGGCCTACGAGCAGTACTTC. Translation: CASSVEGGLAYEQYF.

This sequence joins TRBV7-2 and TRBJ2-6; D may be TRBD1 (6 bases). Deletions cut 5 bases from V and 2 bases from J, with 25 bases between. The CDR3 spans 20 residues. Germline lookup yields CDR1 SGHTA and CDR2 FQGNSA. CDR3 sequence (DNA): TGTGCCAGCAGCCCAATCGCAGGGGTTGTAATAATAGCTGGGGCCAACGTCCTGACTTTC. It encodes CASSPIAGVVIIAGANVLTF.

There are a few counts of this clonotype. V usage is TRBV5-1 and J usage is TRBJ2-1; D uncertain. V dropped 5 bases and J dropped 10 bases, with 16 bases sitting between them. Germline V gene sequence: CDR1 SGHRS, CDR2 YFSETQ. The CDR3 spans 13 residues. The chain's CDR3 is CASRVIGPGEQFF. Here the CDR3 DNA reads TGCGCCAGCAGAGTTATCGGGCCAGGAGAGCAGTTCTTC.

The V gene is TRBV5-1, the J gene TRBJ2-4, with 11 positions matching TRBD2. TRBJ2-5 explains the end of the DNA better; the J call may be wrong. The CDR3 is 17 residues long. Germline CDR1 is SGHRS and CDR2 is YFSETQ. The CDR3 protein is CASSRNLAGGRQETQYF. The CDR3 DNA follows: TGCGCCAGCAGCCGGAACCTAGCGGGGGGAAGACAAGAGACCCAGTACTTC.

The chain carries TRBV5-6 and TRBJ2-7; the D gene is possibly TRBD2 (5 bases). The CDR3 loop spans 14 amino acids. Per germline, CDR1 SGHDT and CDR2 YYEEEE. The V end was cut by 1 base, the J end by 2 bases, with 10 bases between. CDR3 in DNA: TGTGCCAGCAGCTTGAACCACGGGACCTACGAGCAGTACTTC. Amino acids: CASSLNHGTYEQYF.

The CDR3 sequence: CASSQKRWWGQETQYF. For the CDR3, the DNA is TGTGCCAGCAGCCAAAAGCGGTGGTGGGGTCAAGAGACCCAGTACTTC. V and J are TRBV3-1 and TRBJ2-7; D is perhaps TRBD2 (5 bases). The last part of the DNA fits TRBJ2-5 better; the J call may be wrong. The CDR3 has 16 amino acids. Germline values: CDR1 LGHDT, CDR2 YNNKEL (reference sequence).

V usage is TRBV20-1 and J usage is TRBJ2-5, with a tentative D call TRBD2 (5 bases). CDR1 DFQATT and CDR2 SNEGSKA come from the germline V gene (reference sequence). The V gene lost 3 bases and the J gene lost 5 bases, with 10 bases spanning the gap. There are 12 residues in the CDR3. The CDR3 spells CSARRESETQYF. The CDR3 nucleotides are TGCAGTGCTAGGAGGGAATCGGAGACCCAGTACTTC.

This clonotype was seen a few times. The chain is built from TRBV5-5 and TRBJ2-5; D may correspond to TRBD1 or TRBD2 (5 bases each). Germline V CDR1 and CDR2: SGHKS, YYEKEE (reference sequence). With 2 bases removed from V and 4 bases from J, the gap between germline ends came to 12 bases. The CDR3 extends over 14 amino acids. The DNA of the CDR3 is TGTGCCAGCAGCTTATGGGACGGAGGAGAGACCCAGTACTTC. It codes for CASSLWDGGETQYF.

This clonotype showed up many times. The V and J genes are TRBV27 and TRBJ1-1; 7 bases fit TRBD1. V trimming: 4 bases; J trimming: 4 bases; junction bases outside the gene matches: 0. Germline V gives CDR1 MNHEY, CDR2 SMNVEV (reference sequence). CDR3 length: 12 residues. DNA for the CDR3: TGTGCCAGCAGTTCAGGGGGCACTGAAGCTTTCTTT. It specifies CASSSGGTEAFF.

This rearrangement joins TRBV6-5 to TRBJ2-1; 7 bases are shared with TRBD2. The CDR3 spans 15 residues. V lost 0 bases to trimming and J lost 10 bases; unmatched junction nucleotides: 9. Germline assignment: CDR1 MNHEY and CDR2 SVGAGI. CDR3 region: CASSYSFLAAKEQFF. DNA of the CDR3: TGTGCCAGCAGTTACTCGTTCCTAGCGGCAAAAGAGCAGTTCTTC.

With respect to this clonotype: At one end the junction does not follow the germline gene, possibly because of a read error. The V call is TRBV7-7, the J call TRBJ2-5; either TRBD1 or TRBD2 may fit D (5 bases each). There are 13 residues in the CDR3. Germline-derived CDR1 and CDR2 are SSHAT and FNYEAQ (reference sequence). The CDR3 coding sequence is TGTGCTAGCAGCCTAAGGGACCTCGGGGAGCAGTACTTC. Its protein is CASSLRDLGEQYF.